This T cell receptor (beta chain) was documented in a study of neoadjuvant anti-PD-1 for oral cavity cancer. Study-level information: Patients mostly received three to four biweekly nivolumab doses at 3 mg/kg before surgery. Around day 43, patients without progression received a fourth nivolumab dose before surgery.

Per the germline V gene, CDR1 is SGHDT and CDR2 is YYEEEE. Trimming stripped 0 bases from V and 8 bases from J, with 14 bases between. The CDR3 runs 14 residues. Time point in this sample: after neoadjuvant nivolumab, at surgical resection. These newly diagnosed stage II-IVA oral cavity squamous cell carcinoma patients had no prior systemic or radiation treatment. The patients had HPV-negative, locally advanced oral cavity squamous cell carcinoma. Sequencing used immunoSEQ multiplex PCR; TCRdb keeps in-frame clones, though not all of them. This sample carries roughly 46,000 clones, about 76% of them seen once, and the ten largest clones take roughly 4.9%.

This receptor was obtained from a person aged 35-79 years with oral cavity squamous cell carcinoma. This chain connects TRBV5-6 to TRBJ1-2; weak D call: TRBD1 (6 bases). The material was PBMCs, obtained after nivolumab (anti-PD-1) treatment. The DNA of the CDR3 is TGTGCCAGCAGCTTGGTTGGGGGGCCGGGCGGCTACACCTTC. Translating gives CASSLVGGPGGYTF.